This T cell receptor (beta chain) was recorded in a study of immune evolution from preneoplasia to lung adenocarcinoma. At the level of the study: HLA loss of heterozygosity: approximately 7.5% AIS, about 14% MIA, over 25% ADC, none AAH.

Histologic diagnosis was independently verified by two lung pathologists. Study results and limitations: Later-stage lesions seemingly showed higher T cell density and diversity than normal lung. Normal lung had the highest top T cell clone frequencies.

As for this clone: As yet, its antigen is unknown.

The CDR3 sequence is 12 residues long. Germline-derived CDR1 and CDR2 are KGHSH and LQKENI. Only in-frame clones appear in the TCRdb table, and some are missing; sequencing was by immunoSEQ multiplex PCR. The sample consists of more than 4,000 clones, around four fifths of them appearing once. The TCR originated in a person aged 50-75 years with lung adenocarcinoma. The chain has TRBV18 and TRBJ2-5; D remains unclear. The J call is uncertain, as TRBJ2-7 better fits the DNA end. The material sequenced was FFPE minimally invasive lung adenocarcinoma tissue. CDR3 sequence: CASSTTGDEQYF. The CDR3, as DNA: TGTGCCAGCTCGACGACCGGTGACGAGCAGTACTTC.